This T cell receptor beta chain is from a study of cytomegalovirus exposure and HLA in healthy donors. Regarding the study as a whole: In vitro data verified three CMV-associated chains as specific for CMV antigens. According to a later analysis, TCR clusters from the first cohort tended to co-occur in the 110 or so validation repertoires. Reports credit the classifier with highly specific, highly sensitive diagnosis of cytomegalovirus status.

TCRdb's copy holds only in-frame clones and misses some; the assay was immunoSEQ multiplex PCR. Among under 400,000 clones listed, roughly 90% were seen once. The donors were in the approximately 130-subject validation cohort; that cohort was separate from the roughly 620-subject first cohort. This clone was observed a single time. What it recognizes is unknown. The source material was PBMCs. This TCR was sampled from a man aged 25 to 40 in good health and CMV-seronegative.

The CDR3 nucleotides are TGTGCCAGCAGTTACGGGACAGGGAGTAACTATGGCTACACCTTC. It specifies CASSYGTGSNYGYTF. The chain has TRBV6-5 and TRBJ1-2, with TRBD1 matching 9 bases. This CDR3 contains 15 residues. V lost 2 bases, J lost 1 base, and 2 bases stayed unmatched. Germline loops: CDR1 MNHEY, CDR2 SVGAGI.